The rows below give T cell receptor beta chains drawn from one sample of a study of identical twins. TCRdb re-derived calls from the 5' RACE reads in MiXCR, one entry per CDR3 protein. The data contain some 1,600,000 distinct CDR3 sequences, about 32% of them singletons. Material: cord blood. The receptors originated from a newborn girl in good health. The conserved cysteine and the conserved F or W are not part of the CDR3 here. Size is stated for part of the rows, as once, few or many counts, or as a class when the clone is expanded.

V	J	size	CDR3
TRBV12-3/TRBV12-4	TRBJ2-1	-	ASSFGTAGYEQF
TRBV5-1	TRBJ2-5	few	ASSGRLGQETQY
TRBV3-1	TRBJ2-5	few	ASSQDPLKETQY
TRBV4-2	TRBJ1-1	few	ASSQDRQGVNTEAF
TRBV5-6	TRBJ2-7	-	ASSFGRLAGEYEQY
TRBV7-9	TRBJ1-1	-	AIKNAGFLLLNTEAF
TRBV20-1	TRBJ2-7	few	SARLPTGEQY
TRBV29-1	TRBJ1-2	few	SVERGLVYGYT
TRBV27	TRBJ1-2	-	ASSLRWQGEGHT
TRBV18	TRBJ1-4	once	ASSRPGQGTRANEKLF
TRBV12-3/TRBV12-4	TRBJ2-7	once	AGSLLTSGISYEQY
TRBV7-2	TRBJ2-3	few	ASSFFGRAGDTQY
TRBV7-7	TRBJ2-5	-	ASSLGLAGEQETQY
TRBV4-2	TRBJ2-5	few	ASSQGSGKTQETQY
TRBV5-5	TRBJ2-7	-	ASSLEGRVGSYEQY